The clone carrying this T cell receptor (beta chain) has more than one count but fewer than ten. Antigen unknown. The data are from a study of T cell repertoires in cytomegalovirus infection. Study-level information: The public TCR beta signatures pointed to both CMV infection and matching HLA type.

Study conclusions and caveats: There were carriers of CMV plus the relevant HLA, and cumulative public TCR beta family frequency identified them. Across the ex vivo response, the dominant clonotypes were HLA-C-restricted CMV-specific TCR beta clonotypes.

TCRdb reprocessed the reads via MiXCR and lists one record per CDR3 protein. The top ten clones hold roughly a quarter of a sample with 500,000 to 600,000 distinct CDR3 sequences, more than 15% of them seen once. The specimen was CD8+ T cells from PBMCs. The source of this sequence is a human donor in good health (CMV status not recorded). Some clones in this sample may be carry-over from other donors' samples.

The CDR3 nucleotides are TGCAGCGTTCCGGGGGGCAGCGGGGGCGAGCAGTACTTC. Protein product: CSVPGGSGGEQYF. V gene TRBV29-1 combines with J gene TRBJ2-7; 8 nucleotides line up with TRBD2. The ends lost 5 bases at V and 6 bases at J; junction bases unmatched: 9. Germline V gene sequence: CDR1 SQVTM, CDR2 ANQGSEA. The CDR3 sequence is 13 residues long.